This T cell receptor (beta chain) was recovered during a study of post-analysis software for immune sequencing data. Turning to the study itself: Relapsing-remitting, secondary progressive and progressive-relapsing courses of multiple sclerosis were included. Study-wide findings and caveats: Five or six TRBV segments, TRBV5-6, TRBV5-1 and TRBV20-1 among them, were found more frequent in patients than controls. Compared with controls, patients showed significantly lower normalized Chao1 diversity.

Germline loops: CDR1 DFQATT, CDR2 SNEGSKA (reference sequence). V lost 4 bases and J lost 10, with 14 bases in between. This CDR3 comprises 12 residues. A remark on this clonotype: As yet, its antigen is unknown.

Unique molecular identifiers were carried by the TCR beta cDNA libraries. Between roughly 1 and 10 million T cells gave rise to 500,000 to 600,000 cDNA molecules. MiXCR, run by TCRdb on the PCR reads, gives a single entry per CDR3 protein. The table records 550,000 to 700,000 distinct CDR3 sequences, roughly 45% of them present only once. The sequence was collected from a girl aged 5-17 years with multiple sclerosis. The chain couples TRBV20-1 to TRBJ2-1, with D perhaps being TRBD1 or TRBD2 (6 bases each). Sequencing was done on a sample of blood. This CDR3 is CSAKGGGVEQFF. Here the CDR3 DNA reads TGCAGTGCTAAGGGGGGCGGGGTCGAGCAGTTCTTC.